One and the same sample provided the 4 T cell receptor beta chains below, sequenced in a study of post-analysis software for immune sequencing data. General study results and limits: Comparison of patients with controls showed 4 to 6 TRBV segments more frequent in patients, TRBV5-6, TRBV5-1 and TRBV20-1 among them.

These receptors lack a known antigen. Prepared TCR beta cDNA libraries contained unique molecular identifiers. TCRdb independently ran MiXCR on the PCR reads; one entry per CDR3 protein. The table includes a few hundred thousand distinct CDR3 sequences, 39% detected once. Sequencing was performed on blood. Receptors were obtained from a girl aged 2-10 years with multiple sclerosis.

This clonotype has only a few counts. The rearrangement uses TRBV20-1 and TRBJ2-7; D is unresolved. This CDR3 comprises 16 residues. CDR1 is DFQATT and CDR2 is SNEGSKA in the germline V gene (reference sequence). V gave up 2 bases and J gave up 3 bases, with 20 bases separating them. In nucleotides, the CDR3 is TGCAGTGCTAGAAAGATTAGTAAGGCCACCTTCTACGAGCAGTACTTC. It is translated as CSARKISKATFYEQYF.

V is TRBV5-1 and J is TRBJ1-1; weak D call: TRBD1 (5 bases). Trimming cost V 3 bases and J 1 base, with 13 bases left between them. CDR3 size: 15 residues. The germline V gene has CDR1 SGHRS and CDR2 YFSETQ. CDR3 sequence (DNA): TGCGCCAGCAGCTGGGACGGGACGGGGAACACTGAAGCTTTCTTT. It yields the protein CASSWDGTGNTEAFF.

This clonotype was seen at least ten times. The rearrangement uses TRBV15 and TRBJ2-7; 7 bases are shared with TRBD1. The CDR3 runs 12 residues. V was clipped by 5 bases and J by 6 bases; unmatched bases: 4. The germline gives CDR1 LNHNV, CDR2 YYDKDF (reference sequence). CDR3 residues: CATSVHRGEQYF. The CDR3 nucleotides are TGTGCCACCAGCGTCCACAGGGGCGAGCAGTACTTC. The variable domain in full, with the rest retrieved from reference TRBV15 and TRBJ2-7, is DAMVIQNPRYQVTQFGKPVTLSCSQTLNHNVMYWYQQKSSQAPKLLFHYYDKDFNNEADTPDNFQSRRPNTSFCFLDIRSPGLGDTAMYLCATSVHRGEQYFGPGTRLTVT.

This clonotype was seen more than once but under ten times. This chain joins TRBV6-2 or TRBV6-3 and TRBJ2-5; no clear D gene. Germline values: CDR1 MNHEY, CDR2 SVGEGT. V was cut by 2 bases and J by 4 bases, with 17 bases left in between. The CDR3 is made up of 16 amino acids. The CDR3 nucleotides are TGTGCCAGCAGTTACGGGGTGAAGTGGGCTGGAGAGACCCAGTACTTC. It specifies CASSYGVKWAGETQYF.